What follows is one TCR beta chain and its context. Amplified TCR beta CDR3 regions came from RNA transcripts. The TCR CDR3 first-round RT-PCR relied on the HTBI primer set. MiXCR, applied by TCRdb to the multiplex PCR reads, yields one record per CDR3 protein. Among about 610,000 distinct CDR3 sequences listed, roughly 46% were seen once. Trimming removed 4 bases from V and 4 bases from J, with 10 bases in between. Per germline, CDR1 SQVTM and CDR2 ANQGSEA. CDR3 length: 12 residues. This specimen comes from a study of T cells in Graves' hyperthyroidism and ophthalmopathy. The clonotype was recovered from a woman aged 18-29 years with Graves' hyperthyroidism. The specimen was peripheral blood or thyroid tissue (not recorded which). The chain recombines TRBV29-1 with TRBJ1-1; D is ambiguous. DNA of the CDR3: TGCAGCGTTGGGGAGTCTCTCACTGAAGCTTTCTTT. Encoded protein: CSVGESLTEAFF.